Listed here are 12 T cell receptor beta chains from one sample, sequenced in a study of blood T cell repertoires in COVID-19. Clones were sequenced by immunoSEQ multiplex PCR, and TCRdb holds only the in-frame ones, with some missing. Of fewer than 95,000 clones listed, around nine tenths are singletons. The specimen was peripheral blood. The origin of the receptors is a woman aged 80 or older with acute or convalescent COVID-19.

This clone was detected only once. The chain uses TRBV19 and TRBJ2-3, with 9 nucleotides matching TRBD2. Germline V lookup: CDR1 LNHDA, CDR2 SQIVND (reference sequence). V lost 3 bases to trimming and J lost 9 bases; unmatched junction nucleotides: 13. The CDR3 covers 16 residues. The CDR3 bases are TGTGCCAGTAGTATTGGGCGGCGGGAGGGCCTGAAGACGCAGTATTTT. Amino acids: CASSIGRREGLKTQYF.

As DNA, the CDR3 is TGTGCCAGCAGTTCCCGGGACAGCTACGAGCAGTACTTC. It yields the protein CASSSRDSYEQYF. The chain uses TRBV11-3 and TRBJ2-7; 7 bases match TRBD1. CDR1 SGHNT and CDR2 YENEEA come from the germline V gene. V lost 6 bases, J lost 3 bases, and 5 bases stayed unmatched. This CDR3 is built from 13 residues.

This clone was seen just once. The chain joins TRBV10-3 to TRBJ2-7, with TRBD2 identical over 10 bases. V was pared by 5 bases and J by 5 bases, with 9 bases of the junction left unmatched. Germline assignment: CDR1 ENHRY and CDR2 SYGVKD. The CDR3 contains 15 residues. CDR3 region: CAISQAGGSYHEQYF. CDR3 DNA: TGTGCCATCAGTCAAGCGGGAGGGAGTTATCACGAGCAGTACTTC.

The rearrangement links TRBV15 to TRBJ2-3; possible D gene TRBD2, 6 bases. V lost 2 bases and J lost 3, with 18 bases in between. Per the germline V gene, CDR1 is LNHNV and CDR2 is YYDKDF (reference sequence). CDR3 length: 17 residues. The CDR3 bases are TGTGCCACCAGCAGACCCACCCGGGGGATGAGGACAGATACGCAGTATTTT. Its protein product is CATSRPTRGMRTDTQYF.

The CDR3 bases are TGCGCCAGCAGCCAAGAGGGAGGTTCCCTAGCGCAGTATTTT. Residues: CASSQEGGSLAQYF. V and J are TRBV4-3 and TRBJ2-3; possibly TRBD2 for D (6 bases). The CDR3 has 14 residues. Trimming pared 0 bases from V and 10 bases from J, leaving 14 bases between. From germline, CDR1 is LGHNA and CDR2 YSLEER.

The rearrangement joins TRBV19 to TRBJ2-7, with 8 bases identical to TRBD1. Per the germline V gene, CDR1 is LNHDA and CDR2 is SQIVND (reference sequence). The CDR3 totals 15 residues. The junction had 9 bases not matched to a gene; V was cut back by 5 bases and J by 3 bases. In nucleotides, the CDR3 is TGTGCCAGTAGTTCATTCGACAGGGGTGACTACGAGCAGTACTTC. Its protein product is CASSSFDRGDYEQYF.

This chain joins TRBV6-5 and TRBJ1-5; D possibly corresponds to TRBD1 (5 bases). Germline CDR1 and CDR2: MNHEY and SVGAGI. This CDR3 comprises 15 residues. V was trimmed by 2 bases and J by 2 bases, leaving 10 bases between them. CDR3 nucleotides: TGTGCCAGCAGTTACGGGGGGAAGGGCAATCAGCCCCAGCATTTT. The encoded protein is CASSYGGKGNQPQHF.

The genes are TRBV27 and TRBJ2-7, with TRBD2 matching over 11 bases. The CDR3 spans 18 residues. The germline gives CDR1 MNHEY, CDR2 SMNVEV (reference sequence). J gave up 2 bases and V 6 bases, and 15 bases lay outside the gene matches. The CDR3 DNA is TGTGCCAGCAGCCCGGGGAACTTACTAGCGGGAGTTACCTACGAGCAGTACTTC. The encoded protein is CASSPGNLLAGVTYEQYF.

V gene TRBV3-1 (or the pseudogene TRBV3-2) combines with J gene TRBJ2-1, with D maybe TRBD2 (5 bases). The CDR3 covers 19 residues. The germline V gene encodes CDR1 LGHDT and CDR2 YNNKEL (reference sequence). V shed 0 bases and J shed 7 bases, with 25 bases lying between them. The CDR3 DNA is TGTGCCAGCAGCCAAGATATTGGACTCCATTCGGCGGCAAGGAATGAGCAGTTCTTC. Its translation is CASSQDIGLHSAARNEQFF.

J is TRBJ1-5 and V is TRBV9; D not certain. V was clipped by 3 bases and J by 0 bases, with 7 bases between them. CDR1 and CDR2 from the germline V gene are SGDLS and YYNGEE. The CDR3 runs 14 residues. CDR3 loop: CASSAGNSNQPQHF. Written as DNA, the CDR3 is TGTGCCAGCAGCGCCGGGAATAGCAATCAGCCCCAGCATTTT.

The chain links TRBV11-2 to TRBJ1-1; D is uncertain. This CDR3 region has 17 residues. V was shortened by 1 base and J by 1 base, with 16 bases between the two germline ends. In germline, CDR1 is SGHAT, CDR2 FQNNGV. The CDR3 is CASSLVSGRRGNTEAFF. The CDR3 coding sequence is TGTGCCAGCAGCTTAGTGTCGGGGAGGCGTGGGAACACTGAAGCTTTCTTT.

The chain employs TRBV19 and TRBJ1-4; D is unclear. The CDR3 has 15 amino acids. The V end was cut by 6 bases, the J end by 7 bases, with 18 bases between. The germline V gene encodes CDR1 LNHDA and CDR2 SQIVND (reference sequence). The CDR3 DNA reads TGTGCCAGTAGCGACGGGCGGGGATCGGGTGAAAAACTGTTTTTT. This codes for CASSDGRGSGEKLFF. The variable domain in full, with the rest retrieved from reference TRBV19 and TRBJ1-4, is DGGITQSPKYLFRKEGQNVTLSCEQNLNHDAMYWYRQDPGQGLRLIYYSQIVNDFQKGDIAEGYSVSREKKESFPLTVTSAQKNPTAFYLCASSDGRGSGEKLFFGSGTQLSVL.